This T cell receptor (beta chain) was sequenced in a study of T-cell reconstitution after alpha-beta-depleted transplantation in children. Study findings and constraints: Reports say that about two months after transplant, the alpha-beta T cells came out of several hundred graft clones that had expanded. Surviving recipient cells, namely T cells and thymic progenitors, were the source of high day-60 TCRbeta diversity in some patients.

During its preparation, the TCRbeta library received unique molecular identifiers. MiXCR was run by TCRdb on the PCR reads, yielding one entry per CDR3 protein. The repertoire holds 200,000 to 250,000 distinct CDR3 sequences, with 6.5% to 10% as singletons. This clonotype was seen ten or more times. Its antigen remains unknown. There are 17 residues in the CDR3. After removal of 6 bases from V and 0 bases from J, the junction contained 13 bases not matched to a gene. Germline CDR1 MNHEY, CDR2 SVGAGI. The sequence came from a male patient aged 10 to 17 who had a stem cell transplant for acute lymphoblastic leukemia, so the T cells may come from the graft donor. The rearrangement links TRBV6-5 to TRBJ1-1; TRBD1 aligns across 7 bases. This specimen was PBMCs, mostly from graft donor cells, taken 180 days after TCRalphabeta/CD19-depleted stem cell transplant. The CDR3 loop reads CASRVLLTGTVNTEAFF. The CDR3 DNA reads TGTGCCAGCAGGGTCCTCCTAACCGGGACAGTGAACACTGAAGCTTTCTTT.